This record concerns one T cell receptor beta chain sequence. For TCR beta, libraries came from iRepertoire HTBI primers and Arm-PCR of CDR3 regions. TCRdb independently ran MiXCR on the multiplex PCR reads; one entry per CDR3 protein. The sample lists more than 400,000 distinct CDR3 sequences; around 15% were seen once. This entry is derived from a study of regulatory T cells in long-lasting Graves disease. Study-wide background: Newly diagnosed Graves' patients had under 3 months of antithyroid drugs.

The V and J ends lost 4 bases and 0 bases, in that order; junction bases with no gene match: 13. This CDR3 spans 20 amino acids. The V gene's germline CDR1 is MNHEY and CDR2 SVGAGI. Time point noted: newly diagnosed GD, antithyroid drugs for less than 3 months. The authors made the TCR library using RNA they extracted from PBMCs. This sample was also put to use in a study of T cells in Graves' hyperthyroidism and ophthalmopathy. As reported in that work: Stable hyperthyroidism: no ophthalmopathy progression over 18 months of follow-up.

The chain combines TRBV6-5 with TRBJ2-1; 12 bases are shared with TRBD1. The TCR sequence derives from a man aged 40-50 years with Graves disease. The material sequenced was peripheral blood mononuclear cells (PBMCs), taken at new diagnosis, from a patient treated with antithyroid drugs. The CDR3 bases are TGTGCCAGCAGTTGGACAGGGGGACAGGGGGCTCGAGGCTCCTACAATGAGCAGTTCTTC. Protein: CASSWTGGQGARGSYNEQFF.